The 17 T cell receptor beta chains listed next were all sequenced from one sample in a study of cytomegalovirus exposure and HLA in healthy donors. Primers for the PCR totalled 60 Vbeta and 13 Jbeta. Sequenced by immunoSEQ multiplex PCR; TCRdb stores in-frame clones only, minus some. The sample has approximately 120,000 clones, 74% seen once; the top ten hold 4%. Sequenced sample: PBMCs. The receptors come from a man aged 40-50 years in good health and CMV-seropositive.

CDR3 in amino acids: CASSVDRGNEKLFF. In DNA form, the CDR3 reads TGTGCCAGCAGTGTGGACAGGGGTAATGAAAAACTGTTTTTT. V is TRBV2 and J is TRBJ1-4; 9 nucleotides match TRBD1. The germline CDR1 and CDR2 sequences are SNHLY and FYNNEI. With 4 bases clipped from V and 4 bases from J, the junction kept 1 base outside the gene matches. The CDR3 sequence is 14 residues long.

The gene calls are TRBV29-1 and TRBJ2-3; 7 bases line up with TRBD1. Germline V gene sequence: CDR1 SQVTM, CDR2 ANQGSEA. CDR3 size: 14 residues. The V gene end was trimmed by 7 bases and the J gene end by 2 bases; junction bases not matched to a gene: 9. This CDR3 is CSASRGQPTDTQYF. For the CDR3, the DNA is TGCAGCGCATCAAGGGGGCAGCCCACAGATACGCAGTATTTT.

This sequence joins TRBV5-1 and TRBJ2-7; D is possibly TRBD1 (6 bases). V was cut by 0 bases and J by 6 bases, with 7 bases left in between. Looked up from germline, CDR1 is SGHRS and CDR2 is YFSETQ. The CDR3 is made up of 12 amino acids. The CDR3 protein is CASSLAGAEQYF. CDR3 nucleotides: TGCGCCAGCAGCTTGGCAGGGGCCGAGCAGTACTTC.

This clone was detected once. The chain couples TRBV5-5 to TRBJ1-1; D is undetermined. CDR1 is SGHKS and CDR2 is YYEKEE in the germline V gene (reference sequence). The CDR3 loop spans 13 amino acids. Between the trimmed V and J ends, which lost 1 base and 1 base, there was a span of 5 bases. The CDR3 loop is CASSLTQNTEAFF. The CDR3 DNA reads TGTGCCAGCAGCTTGACTCAGAACACTGAAGCTTTCTTT.

The V and J genes are TRBV7-3 and TRBJ1-1; weak D call: TRBD1 (5 bases). The V end lost 5 bases, the J end lost 1 base, and 11 bases lay between the germline ends. Germline loops: CDR1 SGHTA, CDR2 FQGTGA. The CDR3 extends over 14 amino acids. The CDR3 coding sequence is TGTGCCAGCAGCCCAGCGGGGGGGAACACTGAAGCTTTCTTT. Its translation: CASSPAGGNTEAFF.

This chain connects TRBV7-8 to TRBJ1-2, with TRBD1 matching over 7 bases. After removal of 6 bases from V and 2 bases from J, the junction contained 3 bases not matched to a gene. The CDR3 length is 13 residues. Per germline, CDR1 SGHVS and CDR2 FQNEAQ. CDR3 sequence reads: CASSPQGNYGYTF. DNA for the CDR3: TGTGCCAGCAGTCCACAGGGGAACTATGGCTACACCTTC.

The chain recombines TRBV9 with TRBJ2-2; D gene ambiguous. The CDR3 totals 14 residues. Germline V gives CDR1 SGDLS, CDR2 YYNGEE. V lost 0 bases and J lost 5, with 8 bases in between. The CDR3 DNA sequence: TGTGCCAGCAGCGTAGCTGCAGGTACCGGGGAGCTGTTTTTT. It yields the protein CASSVAAGTGELFF. The full variable domain, rest sourced from reference TRBV9 and TRBJ2-2, is DSGVTQTPKHLITATGQRVTLRCSPRSGDLSVYWYQQSLDQGLQFLIQYYNGEERAKGNILERFSAQQFPDLHSELNLSSLELGDSALYFCASSVAAGTGELFFGEGSRLTVL.

The rearrangement links TRBV6-5 to TRBJ1-1; 9 nucleotides line up with TRBD1. The CDR3 has 13 amino acids. From germline, CDR1 is MNHEY and CDR2 SVGAGI. The V and J ends lost 6 bases and 8 bases, in that order; junction bases with no gene match: 7. CDR3 protein: CASRVGQGREAFF. The CDR3 DNA follows: TGTGCCAGCAGGGTCGGACAGGGGCGGGAAGCTTTCTTT.

The chain carries TRBV18 and TRBJ2-1, with unresolved D. Per germline, CDR1 KGHSH and CDR2 LQKENI. This CDR3 contains 15 residues. The V end was cut by 4 bases, the J end by 3 bases, with 13 bases between. The CDR3, as DNA: TGTGCCAGCTCACTGAAGAGCGCTTTCTACAATGAGCAGTTCTTC. Translated, it gives CASSLKSAFYNEQFF.

This chain joins TRBV4-2 and TRBJ1-2, with D unclear. Germline V gives CDR1 LGHNA, CDR2 YNFKEQ. The CDR3 consists of 15 residues. V was trimmed by 1 base and J by 8 bases, leaving 17 bases between them. The CDR3 sequence is CASSQALSGARGYTF. CDR3 in DNA: TGTGCCAGCAGCCAAGCATTATCCGGTGCTCGGGGCTACACCTTC.

This clone was picked up one time. The chain links TRBV7-2 to TRBJ1-2; 10 nucleotides agree with TRBD1. Germline V gene lookup returns CDR1 SGHTA and CDR2 FQGNSA. The V segment lost 4 bases and the J segment 7 bases; nucleotides outside the gene matches: 3. The CDR3 is 13 amino acids. The chain's CDR3 is CASSWDRGGGYTF. CDR3 DNA: TGTGCCAGCAGCTGGGACAGGGGAGGTGGCTACACCTTC. The whole variable domain, filled in from reference TRBV7-2 and TRBJ1-2, reads GAGVSQSPSNKVTEKGKDVELRCDPISGHTALYWYRQSLGQGLEFLIYFQGNSAPDKSGLPSDRFSAERTGGSVSTLTIQRTQQEDSAVYLCASSWDRGGGYTFGSGTRLTVV.

The genes are TRBV27 and TRBJ2-2, with TRBD2 matching over 10 bases. V dropped 5 bases and J dropped 2; count of bases not matched to a gene: 5. Germline CDR1 MNHEY, CDR2 SMNVEV (reference sequence). The CDR3 runs 16 residues. The CDR3 is CASSVTSGLNTGELFF. Here the CDR3 DNA reads TGTGCCAGCAGTGTGACTAGCGGGCTAAACACCGGGGAGCTGTTTTTT.

This rearrangement joins TRBV7-8 to TRBJ2-7; 8 bases align to TRBD2. J was trimmed by 6 bases and V by 2 bases; bases with no gene match: 12. CDR3 size: 16 residues. CDR1 SGHVS and CDR2 FQNEAQ come from the germline V gene. The CDR3 coding sequence is TGTGCCAGCAGCTTACCCAGGGACGGGAGCGGGAGCGAGCAGTACTTC. Residues: CASSLPRDGSGSEQYF. Full variable domain (rest looked up from reference TRBV7-8 and TRBJ2-7): GAGVSQSPRYKVAKRGQDVALRCDPISGHVSLFWYQQALGQGPEFLTYFQNEAQLDKSGLPSDRFFAERPEGSVSTLKIQRTQQEDSAVYLCASSLPRDGSGSEQYFGPGTRLTVT.

This clone was counted only a few times. The J gene is TRBJ1-2, the V gene TRBV9, with TRBD1 matching over 7 bases. With V trimmed by 5 bases and J by 8 bases, 12 bases remained unmatched. Germline V gene sequence: CDR1 SGDLS, CDR2 YYNGEE. CDR3 length: 14 residues. CDR3 nucleotides: TGTGCCAGCAGGGGTAGGGACAGTCAACCCGGCTACACCTTC. Amino acid sequence: CASRGRDSQPGYTF. Using reference TRBV9 and TRBJ1-2 for the parts outside the CDR3, the full variable domain is DSGVTQTPKHLITATGQRVTLRCSPRSGDLSVYWYQQSLDQGLQFLIQYYNGEERAKGNILERFSAQQFPDLHSELNLSSLELGDSALYFCASRGRDSQPGYTFGSGTRLTVV.

This clone was seen just once. J is TRBJ2-1 and V is TRBV11-2; a possible D gene is TRBD2 (5 bases). The CDR3 is 14 residues long. Trimming pared 0 bases from V and 9 bases from J, leaving 12 bases between. CDR1 is SGHAT, CDR2 FQNNGV, per germline. The CDR3 region has the DNA TGTGCCAGCAGCTTAGAAGGTAGCGTGTCTGAGCAGTTCTTC. It yields the protein CASSLEGSVSEQFF.

J is TRBJ2-7 and V is TRBV5-6; maybe TRBD2 (7 bases). CDR3 size: 15 residues. CDR1 is SGHDT and CDR2 is YYEEEE in the germline V gene. V was cut by 4 bases and J by 2 bases, with 16 bases left in between. CDR3 residues: CASSGVGGLPYEQYF. In DNA form, the CDR3 reads TGTGCCAGCAGCGGGGTGGGGGGGCTTCCCTACGAGCAGTACTTC.

The chain joins TRBV4-2 to TRBJ1-4, with D possibly being TRBD1 (5 bases). The V and J ends lost 1 base and 2 bases respectively, with 8 bases between them. The CDR3 has 15 amino acids. Germline CDR1 reads LGHNA; CDR2 reads YNFKEQ. This CDR3 reads CASSQGGGTNEKLFF. For the CDR3, the DNA is TGTGCCAGCAGCCAAGGTGGGGGGACTAATGAAAAACTGTTTTTT.